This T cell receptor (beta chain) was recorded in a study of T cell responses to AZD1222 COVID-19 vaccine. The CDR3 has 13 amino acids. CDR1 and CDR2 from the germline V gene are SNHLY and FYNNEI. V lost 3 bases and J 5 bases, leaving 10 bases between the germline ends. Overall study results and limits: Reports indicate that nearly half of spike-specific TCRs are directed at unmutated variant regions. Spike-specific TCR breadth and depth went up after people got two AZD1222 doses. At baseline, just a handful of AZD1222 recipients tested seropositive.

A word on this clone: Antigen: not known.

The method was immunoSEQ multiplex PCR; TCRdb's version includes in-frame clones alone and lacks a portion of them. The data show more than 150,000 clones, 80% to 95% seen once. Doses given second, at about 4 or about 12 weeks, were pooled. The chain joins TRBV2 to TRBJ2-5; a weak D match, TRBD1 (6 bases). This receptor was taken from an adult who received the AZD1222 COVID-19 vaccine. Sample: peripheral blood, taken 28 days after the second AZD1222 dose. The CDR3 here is CASSEGAMETQYF. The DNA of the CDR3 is TGTGCCAGCAGTGAGGGGGCTATGGAGACCCAGTACTTC. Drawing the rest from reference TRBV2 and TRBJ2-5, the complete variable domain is EPEVTQTPSHQVTQMGQEVILRCVPISNHLYFYWYRQILGQKVEFLVSFYNNEISEKSEIFDDQFSVERPDGSNFTLKIRSTKLEDSAMYFCASSEGAMETQYFGPGTRLLVL.